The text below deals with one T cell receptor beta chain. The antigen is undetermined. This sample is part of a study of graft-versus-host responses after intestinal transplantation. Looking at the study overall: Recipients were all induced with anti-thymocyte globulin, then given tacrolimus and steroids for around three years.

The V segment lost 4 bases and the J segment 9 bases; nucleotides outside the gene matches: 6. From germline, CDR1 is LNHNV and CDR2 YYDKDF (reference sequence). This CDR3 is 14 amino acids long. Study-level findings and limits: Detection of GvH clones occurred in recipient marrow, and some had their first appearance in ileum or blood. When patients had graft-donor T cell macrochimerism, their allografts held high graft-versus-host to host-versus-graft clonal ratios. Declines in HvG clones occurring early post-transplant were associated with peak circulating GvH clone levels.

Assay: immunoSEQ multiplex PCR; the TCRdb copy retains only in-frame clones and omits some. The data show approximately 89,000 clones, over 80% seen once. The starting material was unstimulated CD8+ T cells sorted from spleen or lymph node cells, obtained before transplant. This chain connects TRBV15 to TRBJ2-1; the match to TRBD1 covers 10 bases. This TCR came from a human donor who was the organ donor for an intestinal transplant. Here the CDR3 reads CATSNGQGVTEQFF. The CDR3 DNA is TGTGCCACCAGCAACGGACAGGGGGTTACTGAGCAGTTCTTC.